A selection of T cell receptor beta chains follows, all from one sample in a study of beta chain features in type 1 diabetes. Assay used: immunoSEQ multiplex PCR; TCRdb lists only in-frame clones, some missing. Among just over 150,000 clones, 11% were seen once, and the ten largest hold around 2%. The specimen was central memory CD4+ T cells from blood. These receptors came from a man in his late teens or twenties in good health. Both conserved end residues are part of each CDR3. Fields, in order: V gene, J gene, D gene, clone size, CDR3 protein, CDR3 DNA. The D gene is left open where the match is weak. Size values are once, few and many counts, or a class for expanded clones, and some rows have none.

TRBV2,TRBJ2-3,TRBD2,few,CASRRGLAGVVTDTQYF,TGTGCCAGCAGGAGGGGATTAGCGGGAGTTGTCACAGATACGCAGTATTTT
TRBV30,TRBJ2-2,.,.,CASKTRRTDPGELFF,TGTGCCTCTAAGACCCGAAGGACGGACCCCGGGGAGCTGTTTTTT
TRBV4-3,TRBJ2-5,.,few,CASSQLTYDSKQETQYF,TGCGCCAGCAGCCAACTTACCTATGACAGTAAGCAAGAGACCCAGTACTTC
TRBV25-1,TRBJ1-4,TRBD1,few,CASSADRGNEKLFF,TGTGCCAGCAGTGCCGACAGGGGAAATGAAAAACTGTTTTTT
TRBV2,TRBJ2-3,.,.,CASRAEVTDTQYF,TGTGCCAGCAGGGCGGAGGTCACAGATACGCAGTATTTT
TRBV28,TRBJ1-1,.,.,CASSLWGGIHTEAFF,TGTGCCAGCAGTTTATGGGGAGGTATTCACACTGAAGCTTTCTTT
TRBV29-1,TRBJ2-5,.,.,CSVALSGLGETQYF,TGCAGCGTTGCTTTGTCCGGGTTGGGAGAGACCCAGTACTTC
TRBV15,TRBJ2-4,.,few,CATSRGGSSGESDIQYF,TGTGCCACCAGCAGAGGCGGGTCCTCAGGGGAATCGGACATTCAGTACTTC
TRBV15,TRBJ2-3,.,.,CATSRVPGPRQERTDTQYF,TGTGCCACCAGCAGAGTGCCGGGACCCCGGCAGGAACGCACAGATACGCAGTATTTT
TRBV10-3,TRBJ2-1,TRBD2,.,CAITGGGAPYNEQFF,TGTGCCATCACCGGCGGGGGGGCGCCCTACAATGAGCAGTTCTTC
TRBV14,TRBJ2-5,.,few,CASSLGHRETQYF,TGTGCCAGCAGCCTGGGACATCGGGAGACCCAGTACTTC
TRBV29-1,TRBJ2-1,TRBD2,.,CSVAGTSGGPSSYNEQFF,TGCAGCGTTGCCGGGACTAGCGGAGGCCCGAGCTCCTACAATGAGCAGTTCTTC
TRBV5-4,TRBJ2-5,.,.,CASSLKPQGETQYF,TGTGCCAGCAGCTTAAAGCCGCAGGGAGAGACCCAGTACTTC
TRBV5-4,TRBJ2-7,TRBD1,.,CASSPDRAYEQYF,TGTGCCAGCAGCCCCGACAGGGCCTACGAGCAGTACTTC
TRBV5-1,TRBJ2-3,TRBD1,few,CASSLFGQGYTDTQYF,TGCGCCAGCAGCCTGTTCGGACAGGGGTATACAGATACGCAGTATTTT
TRBV10-3,TRBJ2-2,TRBD2,few,CAITPSREVLFF,TGTGCCATCACGCCCAGTCGGGAGGTGCTGTTTTTT
TRBV18,TRBJ2-7,.,.,CASSPVGYEQYF,TGTGCCAGCTCACCAGTGGGTTACGAGCAGTACTTC
TRBV28,TRBJ1-4,.,.,CASSLPHVRRDEKLFF,TGTGCCAGCAGTTTACCCCACGTCAGGCGGGACGAAAAACTGTTTTTT
TRBV5-1,TRBJ2-3,TRBD2,.,CASSPAGGTTSGSTDTQYF,TGCGCCAGCAGCCCCGCGGGGGGAACGACTAGCGGGAGCACAGATACGCAGTATTTT
TRBV4-2,TRBJ2-5,TRBD2,few,CASSQEGGETQYF,TGTGCCAGCAGCCAAGAGGGAGGGGAGACCCAGTACTTC
TRBV14,TRBJ2-5,.,many,CASSQLVVGETQYF,TGTGCCAGCAGCCAACTAGTAGTTGGGGAGACCCAGTACTTC
TRBV4-2,TRBJ1-2,.,.,CASSQEAQSYGYTF,TGTGCCAGCAGCCAAGAAGCACAGTCCTATGGCTACACCTTC
TRBV10-3,TRBJ2-7,TRBD1,few,CAITTQGAKEQYF,TGTGCCATCACTACACAGGGGGCGAAAGAGCAGTACTTC
TRBV15,TRBJ2-5,TRBD1,few,CATSRRQGGGETQYF,TGTGCCACCAGCAGAAGACAGGGTGGGGGAGAGACCCAGTACTTC
TRBV6-5,TRBJ1-2,.,few,CASSYKGYGYTF,TGTGCCAGCAGTTACAAAGGATATGGCTACACCTTC
TRBV4-3,TRBJ1-2,.,.,CASSQDGTVNYGYTF,TGCGCCAGCAGCCAAGATGGAACAGTGAACTATGGCTACACCTTC
TRBV7-9,TRBJ2-1,.,many,CASSQDSAEGINEQFF,TGTGCCAGCAGCCAAGATTCTGCAGAGGGCATCAATGAGCAGTTCTTC
TRBV28,TRBJ2-1,TRBD1,few,CASSLWRVGTGEQFF,TGTGCCAGCAGTTTATGGCGTGTGGGGACAGGGGAGCAGTTCTTC
TRBV10-3,TRBJ1-1,.,many,CAISDERGTEAFF,TGTGCCATCAGTGACGAAAGGGGCACTGAAGCTTTCTTT
TRBV9,TRBJ1-6,TRBD1,.,CASSPGQGNNSPLHF,TGTGCCAGCAGCCCCGGACAGGGGAATAATTCACCCCTCCACTTT
TRBV7-3,TRBJ1-6,.,.,CASSLDPAGSPLHF,TGTGCCAGCAGCCTGGATCCAGCCGGTTCACCCCTCCACTTT
TRBV4-1,TRBJ2-7,TRBD1,.,CASSQGRQGAYEQYF,TGCGCCAGCAGCCAAGGGAGACAGGGGGCCTACGAGCAGTACTTC
TRBV29-1,TRBJ1-2,.,.,CSVTRELNYGYTF,TGCAGCGTGACCAGGGAGCTCAACTATGGCTACACCTTC
TRBV7-2,TRBJ1-2,.,few,CASSLWGHSNYGYTF,TGTGCCAGCAGCTTATGGGGACACTCTAACTATGGCTACACCTTC
TRBV9,TRBJ2-1,TRBD2,.,CASSSRLAGYNEQFF,TGTGCGAGCAGCTCCCGACTAGCAGGGTACAATGAGCAGTTCTTC
TRBV4-1,TRBJ2-7,.,few,CASSQEVTGEVYEQYF,TGTGCCAGCAGCCAAGAGGTTACAGGAGAGGTCTACGAGCAGTACTTC
TRBV11-1,TRBJ2-7,TRBD2,many,CASSERYLAGGPMDF,TGTGCCAGCAGCGAGAGGTACCTAGCGGGAGGACCGATGGACTTC
TRBV30,TRBJ1-2,.,.,CAWGVGSRGRRKSDYGYTF,TGTGCCTGGGGAGTGGGGAGTAGGGGAAGAAGGAAGTCGGACTATGGCTACACCTTC
TRBV5-4,TRBJ2-7,.,.,CASSLGQRDEQYF,TGTGCCAGCAGCTTGGGACAGCGCGACGAGCAGTACTTC
TRBV9,TRBJ2-6,.,many,CASSVGGRGANVLTF,TGTGCCAGCAGCGTAGGAGGGCGCGGGGCCAACGTCCTGACTTTC
TRBV28,TRBJ2-5,.,.,CASSSRKETQYF,TGTGCCAGCAGTTCGAGAAAAGAGACCCAGTACTTC
TRBV7-9,TRBJ1-1,TRBD1,.,CASSFGQADTEAFF,TGTGCCAGCAGCTTCGGACAGGCGGACACTGAAGCTTTCTTT
TRBV5-4,TRBJ2-5,.,few,CAVSQISVETQYF,TGTGCCGTTTCGCAAATTAGCGTAGAGACCCAGTACTTC
TRBV18,TRBJ2-1,TRBD2,.,CASSPAGANEQFF,TGTGCCAGCTCACCGGCGGGAGCCAATGAGCAGTTCTTC
TRBV25-1,TRBJ1-1,.,few,CASRAQGGGTEAFF,TGTGCCAGCCGTGCACAGGGAGGGGGCACTGAAGCTTTCTTT
TRBV28,TRBJ2-3,.,few,CASSQPKSRGTDTQYF,TGTGCCAGCAGTCAACCCAAAAGTAGGGGCACAGATACGCAGTATTTT
TRBV19,TRBJ1-2,TRBD1,.,CASSIETGVNGYTF,TGTGCCAGTAGTATCGAAACAGGGGTCAATGGCTACACCTTC
TRBV9,TRBJ2-5,TRBD2,.,CASSVALAGGHQETQYF,TGTGCCAGCAGCGTAGCCCTAGCGGGGGGGCACCAAGAGACCCAGTACTTC
TRBV28,TRBJ2-3,.,many,CASSLSAQGSSTQYF,TGTGCCAGCAGTTTATCCGCCCAGGGCTCGAGTACGCAGTATTTT
TRBV14,TRBJ1-6,.,.,CASSQAGVDSPLHF,TGTGCCAGCAGCCAGGCAGGGGTGGATTCACCCCTCCACTTT
TRBV7-2,TRBJ2-3,TRBD2,few,CASSPQAGGPRGDTQYF,TGTGCCAGCAGCCCCCAGGCGGGAGGGCCCCGGGGAGATACGCAGTATTTT
TRBV2,TRBJ2-1,TRBD2,.,CASSRLVRTASGSWSEQFF,TGTGCCAGCAGTCGATTGGTTAGAACAGCTAGCGGGAGCTGGAGTGAGCAGTTCTTC
TRBV7-9,TRBJ1-1,.,few,CASSFVPRAARNTEAFF,TGTGCCAGCAGCTTCGTGCCCCGAGCTGCCCGGAACACTGAAGCTTTCTTT
TRBV7-9,TRBJ2-1,TRBD1,few,CASSPDRGQFF,TGTGCCAGCAGCCCTGACAGGGGCCAGTTCTTC
TRBV10-3,TRBJ1-2,.,.,CAISEDNTYGYTF,TGTGCCATCAGTGAGGACAACACCTATGGCTACACCTTC
TRBV28,TRBJ2-1,.,.,CASLIHGGYNEQFF,TGTGCCAGCCTAATCCACGGAGGGTACAATGAGCAGTTCTTC
TRBV11-1,TRBJ1-1,.,.,CASSLSRNTEAFF,TGTGCCAGCAGCTTAAGCAGGAACACTGAAGCTTTCTTT